What follows is one TCR beta chain and its context. Original processing methods: Reference gene primer amplification yielded estimated nucleated cell counts. TCRdb keeps only in-frame clones here, not all; method: immunoSEQ multiplex PCR. V and J calls and clone size are given by that table; D and trimming were obtained from the DNA. The table has a few hundred thousand clones, approximately 86% seen once; the top ten hold almost 2%. This sample was taken from a study of blood T cell repertoires in COVID-19. Study-wide background: T cells, B-cell-depleted T cells, or PBMCs provided the cDNA or gDNA that served as material.

Trimming took 4 bases from V and 1 from J; bases not matched to a gene: 6. The CDR3 covers 16 residues. Germline CDR1 reads SGHDT; CDR2 reads YYEEEE. V and J are TRBV5-6 and TRBJ1-3; 9 bases are a match to TRBD1. This clonotype was obtained from a young man with active or convalescent COVID-19. The specimen was peripheral blood. The CDR3 loop reads CASSPYRGQSGNTIYF. The CDR3 nucleotides are TGTGCCAGCAGCCCGTACAGGGGGCAGTCTGGAAACACCATATATTTT.